The rows below give T cell receptor beta chains drawn from one sample of a study of T cell responses to AZD1222 COVID-19 vaccine. This table comes from immunoSEQ multiplex PCR, and its TCRdb copy is limited to in-frame clones, with some not included. The data contain around 140,000 clones, 92% of them seen just once; the ten biggest clones take up less than 5%. The specimen was peripheral blood, collected 28 days after the second AZD1222 dose. Source of these receptors: an adult who received the AZD1222 COVID-19 vaccine. The CDR3 runs from the conserved cysteine through the conserved F or W. D genes are given only for firm matches. A clone size is listed for some rows: how often the clone was seen (once, few, many), or a class if it is expanded.

V: TRBV5-4; J: TRBJ1-1; size: .; D: .; DNA: TGTGCCAGCAGCTTCTGGACCACAAGCGCTGAAGCTTTCTTT; CDR3: CASSFWTTSAEAFF
V: TRBV27; J: TRBJ1-2; size: .; D: .; DNA: TGTGCCAGCGGACCCCCAGGCCGTGGCTACACCTTC; CDR3: CASGPPGRGYTF
V: TRBV29-1; J: TRBJ2-1; size: .; D: .; DNA: TGCAGCGTTGGGGGGGTGGCTCTCGGGTCAGTCGATGAGCAGTTCTTC; CDR3: CSVGGVALGSVDEQFF
V: TRBV15; J: TRBJ1-2; size: .; D: .; DNA: TGTGCCACCAGCTTAGCCCGGTCGGGTGGCTACACCTTC; CDR3: CATSLARSGGYTF
V: TRBV19; J: TRBJ2-5; size: .; D: .; DNA: TGTGCCAGTAGTGTTCAGGGCCAAGAGACCCAGTACTTC; CDR3: CASSVQGQETQYF
V: TRBV5-5; J: TRBJ1-5; size: .; D: .; DNA: TGTGCCAGCAGCCCGGACGGGGAACGGCCCCAGCATTTT; CDR3: CASSPDGERPQHF
V: TRBV7-8; J: TRBJ2-5; size: once; D: TRBD2; DNA: TGTGCCAGCAGCTTGGTAGCGGGAGAGGGAGAGACCCAGTACTTC; CDR3: CASSLVAGEGETQYF
V: TRBV2; J: TRBJ1-5; size: .; D: .; DNA: TGTGCCAGCAGTGAATATGGGGGGCGGATTCAGCCCCAGCATTTT; CDR3: CASSEYGGRIQPQHF
V: TRBV6-2/TRBV6-3; J: TRBJ1-5; size: once; D: .; DNA: TGTGCCAGCAGTTACCACGAAGCGAATCAGCCCCAGCATTTT; CDR3: CASSYHEANQPQHF
V: TRBV7-2; J: TRBJ2-5; size: .; D: TRBD2; DNA: TGTGCCAGCAGCAGAGTAGCGGGATCCCAAGAGACCCAGTACTTC; CDR3: CASSRVAGSQETQYF
V: TRBV2; J: TRBJ1-5; size: .; D: .; DNA: TGTGCCAGCAGAGACGAGAGCAATCAGCCCCAGCATTTT; CDR3: CASRDESNQPQHF
V: TRBV13; J: TRBJ2-7; size: .; D: .; DNA: TGTGCCAGCAGTTCGGACAGCTCCTACGAGCAGTACTTC; CDR3: CASSSDSSYEQYF
V: TRBV4-3; J: TRBJ2-1; size: .; D: .; DNA: TGCGCCAGCAGCCAAGAAGCCTACAATGAGCAGTTCTTC; CDR3: CASSQEAYNEQFF
V: TRBV3-1/TRBV3-2; J: TRBJ2-5; size: .; D: .; DNA: TGTGCCAGCAGCCAAGAGACGAGGGGGACCCAGTACTTC; CDR3: CASSQETRGTQYF
V: TRBV5-1; J: TRBJ2-3; size: once; D: TRBD2; DNA: TGCGCCAGCAGCTTTACCGGGAGGGATACGCAGTATTTT; CDR3: CASSFTGRDTQYF
V: TRBV6-1; J: TRBJ1-3; size: once; D: .; DNA: TGTGCCAGCAGTGACCCCAGGGTAACTGGAAACACCATATATTTT; CDR3: CASSDPRVTGNTIYF
V: TRBV7-2; J: TRBJ1-2; size: once; D: .; DNA: TGTGCCAGCAGCTTACGGCCGGGACAAAAATATGGCTACACCTTC; CDR3: CASSLRPGQKYGYTF
V: TRBV19; J: TRBJ1-3; size: few; D: .; DNA: TGTGCCAGTAGTATAGGGCTTTCCTCTGGAAACACCATATATTTT; CDR3: CASSIGLSSGNTIYF
V: TRBV18; J: TRBJ1-1; size: .; D: .; DNA: TGTGCCAGCTCGCAACAGGGGAACACTGAAGCTTTCTTT; CDR3: CASSQQGNTEAFF
V: TRBV7-3; J: TRBJ2-7; size: .; D: .; DNA: TGTGCCAGCAGCTTAACGCAGGGGCCTTACGAGCAGTACTTC; CDR3: CASSLTQGPYEQYF
V: TRBV19; J: TRBJ1-2; size: .; D: .; DNA: TGTGCCAGTAGTATCAACACAGGGTATGGCTATGGCTACACCTTC; CDR3: CASSINTGYGYGYTF
V: TRBV5-4; J: TRBJ2-6; size: .; D: TRBD1; DNA: TGTGCCAGCAGCTTGGGTGGACAGGGGGCGGAGGGGGCCAACGTCCTGACTTTC; CDR3: CASSLGGQGAEGANVLTF
V: TRBV6-5; J: TRBJ1-2; size: once; D: .; DNA: TGTGCCAGCAGTCCCCGGGACACCCTCGTACTTTTC; CDR3: CASSPRDTLVLF
V: TRBV18; J: TRBJ2-3; size: .; D: .; DNA: TGTGCCAGCTCACCACCATACCGGACAGATACGCAGTATTTT; CDR3: CASSPPYRTDTQYF
V: TRBV7-2; J: TRBJ2-2; size: .; D: .; DNA: TGTGCCAGCAGCTTAGGGTACCGGACGGGACGAGTTTCCGGGGAGCTGTTTTTT; CDR3: CASSLGYRTGRVSGELFF
V: TRBV5-5; J: TRBJ1-1; size: .; D: .; DNA: TGTGCCAGCAGCTCCCATTCCTTGCGGACTGAAGCTTTCTTT; CDR3: CASSSHSLRTEAFF
V: TRBV29-1; J: TRBJ1-1; size: .; D: .; DNA: TGCAGCGTTGGAGGGGGGTTCACTGAAGCTTTCTTT; CDR3: CSVGGGFTEAFF
V: TRBV27; J: TRBJ1-4; size: .; D: .; DNA: TGTGCCAGCAGTCGACAGCCAACTAATGAAAAACTGTTTTTT; CDR3: CASSRQPTNEKLFF
V: TRBV27; J: TRBJ2-7; size: once; D: .; DNA: TGTGCCAGCAGCCGGGGGGCGGCGGGACAGGAGTACTTC; CDR3: CASSRGAAGQEYF
V: TRBV6-5; J: TRBJ2-7; size: .; D: .; DNA: TGTGCCAGCAGCATCGATGGCTACGAGCAGTACTTC; CDR3: CASSIDGYEQYF
V: TRBV2; J: TRBJ1-1; size: .; D: TRBD1; DNA: TGTGCCAGCTTATACCGAGGGGGCACAACTGAAGCTTTCTTT; CDR3: CASLYRGGTTEAFF
V: TRBV5-1; J: TRBJ1-2; size: .; D: .; DNA: TGCGCCAGCAGGAGATTTCAGGGGAGCGGTGATGGCTACACCTTC; CDR3: CASRRFQGSGDGYTF
V: TRBV6-6; J: TRBJ1-3; size: .; D: .; DNA: TGTGCCAGCAGTGGACACGCAGTCTCTGGAAACACCATATATTTT; CDR3: CASSGHAVSGNTIYF
V: TRBV25-1; J: TRBJ2-5; size: few; D: .; DNA: TGTGCCAGCAGAGGAGACAGTTTTAGAGGGGAGACCCAGTACTTC; CDR3: CASRGDSFRGETQYF
V: TRBV5-1; J: TRBJ2-2; size: .; D: .; DNA: TGCGCCAGCAGCTTTACACGGAACACCGGGGAGCTGTTTTTT; CDR3: CASSFTRNTGELFF
V: TRBV6-2/TRBV6-3; J: TRBJ1-1; size: .; D: .; DNA: TGTGCCAGCAGTTATGTTGTAAACACTGAAGCTTTCTTT; CDR3: CASSYVVNTEAFF
V: TRBV4-1; J: TRBJ1-5; size: few; D: .; DNA: TGCGCCAGCAGCCAGGTGGGGGGCAAACAGCCCCAGCATTTT; CDR3: CASSQVGGKQPQHF
V: TRBV6-6; J: TRBJ1-1; size: .; D: .; DNA: TGTGCCAGCAGTCTGGACCACGGGGGGGAGCGGATGAACACTGAAGCTTTCTTT; CDR3: CASSLDHGGERMNTEAFF
V: TRBV6-2/TRBV6-3; J: TRBJ2-1; size: .; D: TRBD1; DNA: TGTGCCAGCAGTTACTGGCAGGGGGTTCCCTACAATGAGCAGTTCTTC; CDR3: CASSYWQGVPYNEQFF
V: TRBV7-2; J: TRBJ2-7; size: few; D: TRBD1; DNA: TGTGCCAGCAGGCCCGCTCTAGGGGGCAGCTACGAGCAGTACTTC; CDR3: CASRPALGGSYEQYF
V: TRBV7-9; J: TRBJ2-1; size: once; D: TRBD2; DNA: TGTGCCAGCAGCTTATCCCAGCGGGAGCCCGATGAGCAGTTCTTC; CDR3: CASSLSQREPDEQFF
V: TRBV19; J: TRBJ2-5; size: .; D: .; DNA: TGTGCCAGTAGTGGGGGACTTCAAGAGACCCAGTACTTC; CDR3: CASSGGLQETQYF
V: TRBV27; J: TRBJ1-2; size: .; D: .; DNA: TGTGCCAGCAGAGTGGGTAGGGACGGATATGGCTACACCTTC; CDR3: CASRVGRDGYGYTF
V: TRBV19; J: TRBJ1-1; size: .; D: .; DNA: TGTGCCAGTAGTAGCAGGGTAGACACTGAAGCTTTCTTT; CDR3: CASSSRVDTEAFF
V: TRBV5-1; J: TRBJ1-1; size: .; D: .; DNA: TGCGCCAGCAGCGGCGGGGCGACGAACACTGAAGCTTTCTTT; CDR3: CASSGGATNTEAFF
V: TRBV5-1; J: TRBJ2-7; size: .; D: TRBD1; DNA: TGCGCCAGCAGCGACCGACAGGGGGCTACCTACGAGCAGTACTTC; CDR3: CASSDRQGATYEQYF
V: TRBV21-1; J: TRBJ1-1; size: .; D: .; DNA: TGTGCCAGCAGCGAAAGGGACAGATGGAACACTGAAGCTTTCTTT; CDR3: CASSERDRWNTEAFF
V: TRBV11-1; J: TRBJ2-3; size: .; D: TRBD1; DNA: TGTGCCAGCAGCCCGATAGACAGGGGCACAGATACGCAGTATTTT; CDR3: CASSPIDRGTDTQYF
V: TRBV15; J: TRBJ2-6; size: .; D: .; DNA: TGTGCCACCAGCGCTAGCAGAGTCTCTGGGGCCAACGTCCTGACTTTC; CDR3: CATSASRVSGANVLTF
V: TRBV2; J: TRBJ2-5; size: .; D: .; DNA: TGTGCCAGCACTCCGAACCAGCCCGTACAAGAGACCCAGTACTTC; CDR3: CASTPNQPVQETQYF